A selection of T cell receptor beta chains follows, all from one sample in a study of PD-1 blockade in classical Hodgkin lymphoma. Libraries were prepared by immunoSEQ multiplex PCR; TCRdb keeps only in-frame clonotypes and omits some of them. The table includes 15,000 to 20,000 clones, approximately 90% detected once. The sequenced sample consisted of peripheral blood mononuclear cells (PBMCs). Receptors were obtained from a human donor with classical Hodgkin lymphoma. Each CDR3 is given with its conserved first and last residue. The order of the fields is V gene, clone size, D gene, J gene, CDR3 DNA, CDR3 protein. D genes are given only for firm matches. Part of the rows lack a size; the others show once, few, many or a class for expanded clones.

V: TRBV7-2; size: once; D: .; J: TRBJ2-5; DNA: TGTGCCAGCAGCCGTAGCGGAGGGGGAGAGACCCAGTACTTC; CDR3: CASSRSGGGETQYF
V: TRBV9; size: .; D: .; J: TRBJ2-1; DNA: TGTGCCAGCAGCGCTTACCTACAGGGATACAATGAGCAGTTCTTC; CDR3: CASSAYLQGYNEQFF
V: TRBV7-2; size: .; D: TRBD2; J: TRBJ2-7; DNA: TGTGCCAGCAGCCCGGGAGGGCCCCCCTACGAGCAGTACTTC; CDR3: CASSPGGPPYEQYF
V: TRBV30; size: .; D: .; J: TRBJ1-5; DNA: TGTGCCTGGAGTGTACAAGGGCGGCCCCAGCATTTT; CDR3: CAWSVQGRPQHF
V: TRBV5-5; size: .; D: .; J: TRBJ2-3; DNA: TGTGCCAGCAGCTTGGTACAGGGTGGGACAGATACGCAGTATTTT; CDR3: CASSLVQGGTDTQYF
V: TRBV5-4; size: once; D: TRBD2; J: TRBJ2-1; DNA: TGTGCCAGCAGCTTGATCCCGGGCGGGAGGACCTACAATGAGCAGTTCTTC; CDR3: CASSLIPGGRTYNEQFF
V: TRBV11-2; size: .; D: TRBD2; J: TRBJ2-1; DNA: TGTGCCAGCAGCTTTAGTGCGGGAGGGAATGAGCAGTTCTTC; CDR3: CASSFSAGGNEQFF
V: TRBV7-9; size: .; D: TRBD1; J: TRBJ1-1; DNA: TGTGCCAGCAGCCGGGGACAGTTTATGAACACTGAAGCTTTCTTT; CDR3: CASSRGQFMNTEAFF
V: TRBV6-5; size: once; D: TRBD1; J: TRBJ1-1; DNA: TGTGCCAGCAGAGACTGGGGACAGGGGAACACTGAAGCTTTCTTT; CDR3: CASRDWGQGNTEAFF
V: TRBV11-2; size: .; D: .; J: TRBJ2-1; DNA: TGTGCCAGCAGCGGGGGGGACAGCTCCTACAATGAGCAGTTCTTC; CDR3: CASSGGDSSYNEQFF
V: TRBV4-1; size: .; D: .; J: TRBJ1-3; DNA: TGCGCCAGCAGCCAGGGTCCCGGGGCGGGAAACACCATATATTTT; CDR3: CASSQGPGAGNTIYF
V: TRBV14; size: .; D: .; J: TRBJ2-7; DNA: TGTGCCAGCAGCCAAGATGGCTCCTACGAGCAGTACTTC; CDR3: CASSQDGSYEQYF
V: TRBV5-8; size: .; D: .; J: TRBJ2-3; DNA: TGTGCCAGCAGCTTGGCATGGAAGGGAAGCACAGATACGCAGTATTTT; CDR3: CASSLAWKGSTDTQYF
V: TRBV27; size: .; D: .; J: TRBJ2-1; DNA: TGTGCCAGCAGTTTAGCGGAAAAATACAATGAGCAGTTCTTC; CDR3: CASSLAEKYNEQFF
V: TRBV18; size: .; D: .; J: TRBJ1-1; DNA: TGTGCAACCGGTGAAGGGATGAACACTGAAGCTTTCTTT; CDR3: CATGEGMNTEAFF
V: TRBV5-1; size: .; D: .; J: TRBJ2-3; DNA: TGCGCCAGCACCTATGGGGGGCCCGAGGATACGCAGTATTTT; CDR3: CASTYGGPEDTQYF
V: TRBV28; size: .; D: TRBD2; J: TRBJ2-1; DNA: TGTGCCAGCAGTTTAAACGCGGGAGCACAACAATGGAGGGAGCAGTTCTTC; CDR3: CASSLNAGAQQWREQFF
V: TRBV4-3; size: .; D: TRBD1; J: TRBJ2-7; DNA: TGCGCCAGCAGCCAAGATTGGTACAGGGGGAGCTACGAGCAGTACTTC; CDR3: CASSQDWYRGSYEQYF